This TCR beta chain was obtained from a study of T cell repertoires in cytomegalovirus infection. Study as a whole: Indications of both CMV infection and matching HLA type were provided by public TCR beta signatures. General study results and limits: CMV-specific TCR beta clonotypes restricted by HLA-C were the ones dominating the ex vivo response.

Per germline, CDR1 SGHAT and CDR2 FQNNGV. This CDR3 contains 14 residues. Between the trimmed V and J ends, which lost 7 bases and 3 bases, there was a span of 15 bases. In its sample, this clonotype was seen once. Its cognate antigen is unknown. Using its own MiXCR run on the reads, TCRdb lists one record per CDR3 protein. The data show about 740,000 distinct CDR3 sequences, 35% to 40% seen once. This TCR came from a human donor in good health (CMV status not recorded). Some clones in this sample may be carry-over from other donors' samples. This chain joins TRBV11-2 and TRBJ1-2; weak D call: TRBD1 (6 bases). The sequenced material came from PBMCs. CDR3 in DNA: TGTGCCAGCAACCAAACCCACAGGGACTATGGCTACACCTTC. It specifies CASNQTHRDYGYTF.